Listed below are T cell receptor beta chains from one sample, sequenced in a study of healthy donors' naive CD4 and CD8 T cells. TCRdb independently ran MiXCR on the reads; one entry per CDR3 protein. Among approximately 180,000 distinct CDR3 sequences listed, 74% were seen once. Material for sequencing was naive CD4+ and CD8+ T cells sorted from blood, pooled from several donors. The receptors shown here come from a pool of human donors in good health; the sample pools cells from several healthy donors. Each CDR3 is given with its conserved first and last residue. The D gene is left open where the match is weak. Clone size is stated in some rows and not others, as once, few, many or a class when expanded.

- | TRBJ2-1 | TRBV6-5 | - | TGTGCCAGCAGTTGGCGGGCCAGCCACAATGAGCAGTTCTTC | CASSWRASHNEQFF
- | TRBJ1-1 | TRBV19 | TRBD1 | TGTGCCAGTAGCATCGGGACAGGGGTGGAGACTGAAGCTTTCTTT | CASSIGTGVETEAFF
few | TRBJ2-7 | TRBV29-1 | - | TGCAGCGTTGTCTACGGAAACTCCTACGAGCAGTACTTC | CSVVYGNSYEQYF
- | TRBJ2-1 | TRBV7-8 | TRBD2 | TGTGCCAGCAGCGTAGTACCTAGCGGGAGGGCCTCCTACAATGAGCAGTTCTTC | CASSVVPSGRASYNEQFF
once | TRBJ2-3 | TRBV6-5 | - | TGTGCCAGCAGTTACCTGACCCGGTGGGATACGCAGTATTTT | CASSYLTRWDTQYF
- | TRBJ2-5 | TRBV27 | TRBD2 | TGTGCCAGCAGTCCCCCGAGACTAGCGGGAGGGCCGGGGGAGACCCGGTACTTC | CASSPPRLAGGPGETRYF
- | TRBJ2-2 | TRBV13 | - | TGTGCCAGCAGGCAAAACACCGGGGAGCTGTTTTTT | CASRQNTGELFF
- | TRBJ2-7 | TRBV6-2/TRBV6-3 | - | TGTGCCAGCAGTTACCGTGCAGGGTCCGACGAGCAGTACTTC | CASSYRAGSDEQYF
- | TRBJ2-2 | TRBV29-1 | TRBD1 | TGCAGCGCTCGGACAGGGGGCGACGCCGGGGAGCTGTTTTTT | CSARTGGDAGELFF
- | TRBJ1-1 | TRBV5-4 | - | TGTGCCAGCAGCTTGGCTGATGGCGGGGGAAAGGATTTCTTT | CASSLADGGGKDFF
- | TRBJ1-1 | TRBV29-1 | - | TGCAGCGTTGATATCCTGGGCACTGAAGCTTTCTTT | CSVDILGTEAFF
few | TRBJ1-3 | TRBV30 | - | TGTGCCTGGGGTCCAGATCCACCTTTTTACGGAAACACCATATATTTT | CAWGPDPPFYGNTIYF
- | TRBJ2-7 | TRBV28 | - | TGTGCCAGCAGGTCACAGGGTACGCTTTACTTC | CASRSQGTLYF
- | TRBJ2-4 | TRBV2 | - | TGTGCCAGCAGTGTATATTATTCGGCCAAAAACATTCAGTACTTC | CASSVYYSAKNIQYF
- | TRBJ1-5 | TRBV19 | - | TGTGCCAGTAGTATGGGGCCTAATAGCAATCAGCCCCAGCATTTT | CASSMGPNSNQPQHF
- | TRBJ2-1 | TRBV20-1 | - | TGCAGTGCTGGAGGGCCATCCTACAATGAGCAGTTCTTC | CSAGGPSYNEQFF
- | TRBJ1-1 | TRBV12-5 | - | TGTGCTAGTGGTTTGGTACTGTCAGGGAACACTGAAGCTTTCTTT | CASGLVLSGNTEAFF
- | TRBJ2-3 | TRBV29-1 | - | TGCAGCGTGACAGAGAGCACAGATACGCAGTATTTT | CSVTESTDTQYF
few | TRBJ1-5 | TRBV6-6 | TRBD1 | TGTGCCAGCAGTGGGACAGGGGGCGGTAATCAGCCCCAGCATTTT | CASSGTGGGNQPQHF
- | TRBJ1-1 | TRBV20-1 | - | TGCAGTGCCGCTCGGGATACCACTGAAGCTTTCTTT | CSAARDTTEAFF
- | TRBJ2-5 | TRBV20-1 | - | TGCAGTGCCATGGACGAGGGGACGAGAGAGACCCAGTACTTC | CSAMDEGTRETQYF
- | TRBJ1-1 | TRBV5-1 | - | TGCGCCAGCAGCTTGGAAGCAGGGTGGGGAATGAACACTGAAGCTTTCTTT | CASSLEAGWGMNTEAFF
few | TRBJ2-1 | TRBV29-1 | TRBD1 | TGCAGCACCGGACAGGGGCACAATGAGCAGTTCTTC | CSTGQGHNEQFF
- | TRBJ1-1 | TRBV12-3/TRBV12-4 | - | TGTGCCAGCAGTTACACCCAGGCGTACACTGAAGCTTTCTTT | CASSYTQAYTEAFF
- | TRBJ2-7 | TRBV13 | - | TGTGCCAGCAGCCCCCGGCGGAGGGACGAGCAGTACTTC | CASSPRRRDEQYF
- | TRBJ1-2 | TRBV29-1 | - | TGCAGCGTTGCGGGCTACACCTTC | CSVAGYTF
- | TRBJ1-2 | TRBV25-1 | - | TGTGCCAGCAGTGGCGGGACTTCTAGACACGGGGACTATGGCTACACCTTC | CASSGGTSRHGDYGYTF
- | TRBJ1-2 | TRBV6-5 | - | TGTGCCAGCAGTTACGGGCAGACGTACTATGGCTACACCTTC | CASSYGQTYYGYTF
few | TRBJ2-3 | TRBV5-4 | - | TGTGCCAGCAGCCATAGTACATCTAGCACAGATACGCAGTATTTT | CASSHSTSSTDTQYF
once | TRBJ2-6 | TRBV4-3 | TRBD1 | TGCGCCAGCAGCCAAGAGGGACAGGGAACTGGGGCCAACGTCCTGACTTTC | CASSQEGQGTGANVLTF
- | TRBJ2-1 | TRBV6-5 | TRBD1 | TGTGCCAGCAGGGTCCGGGACAGCACAGGAAGTGAGCAGTTCTTC | CASRVRDSTGSEQFF
- | TRBJ2-1 | TRBV28 | TRBD2 | TGTGCCAGCACCATTATCCCTAGCGGGAACAATGAGCAGTTCTTC | CASTIIPSGNNEQFF
- | TRBJ2-1 | TRBV6-5 | TRBD2 | TGTGCCAGCCACCCGGGACTAGCGGGATTCTCCTACAATGAGCAGTTCTTC | CASHPGLAGFSYNEQFF
- | TRBJ2-5 | TRBV19 | - | TGTGCCAGTAGTACGTTCACAGCTGAACAAGAGACCCAGTACTTC | CASSTFTAEQETQYF
medium-sized | TRBJ1-4 | TRBV11-3 | TRBD1 | TGTGCCAGCAGCTCCGGGGACAGGGACTTCAATGAAAAACTGTTTTTT | CASSSGDRDFNEKLFF
- | TRBJ2-7 | TRBV30 | TRBD2 | TGTGCCTGGAGGGGGACTAGCTTATACTTCTCCTACGAGCAGTACTTC | CAWRGTSLYFSYEQYF